These 25 T cell receptor beta chains originate from one sample sequenced in a study of beta chain features in type 1 diabetes. These receptors have no identified antigens. The investigators reverse transcribed all of the isolated RNA, so they sequenced expressed TCRB transcripts. Using immunoSEQ multiplex PCR, the repertoire was profiled, and TCRdb retains in-frame clones only, with some absent. The sample lists under 300,000 clones; under 20% were seen once. Findings and caveats of the study: All four CD4+ subsets of Type 1 diabetes patients contained TCRB CDR3s that were moderately but significantly shorter.

The specimen was naive CD4+ T cells from blood. These TCRs come from a man under 40 with type 1 diabetes.

This clone was detected a few times. This sample includes further DNA sequences coding for the same CDR3. This sequence joins TRBV14 and TRBJ2-1, with D uncertain. The V and J ends lost 3 bases and 0 bases respectively, with 6 bases between them. This CDR3 has 14 residues. Per the germline V gene, CDR1 is SGHDN and CDR2 is FVKESK. This chain's CDR3 is CASSQGSSYNEQFF. CDR3 sequence (DNA): TGTGCCAGCAGCCAGGGCAGCTCCTACAATGAGCAGTTCTTC. The entire variable domain, with the rest obtained from reference TRBV14 and TRBJ2-1, is as follows: EAGVTQFPSHSVIEKGQTVTLRCDPISGHDNLYWYRRVMGKEIKFLLHFVKESKQDESGMPNNRFLAERTGGTYSTLKVQPAELEDSGVYFCASSQGSSYNEQFFGPGTRLTVL.

The genes are TRBV27 and TRBJ2-1, with TRBD2 matching over 7 bases. The ends lost 3 bases at V and 0 bases at J; junction bases unmatched: 2. Germline CDR1 is MNHEY and CDR2 is SMNVEV (reference sequence). The CDR3 is 15 amino acids. For the CDR3, the DNA is TGTGCCAGCAGTTTCTCTAGCGGCTCCTACAATGAGCAGTTCTTC. Protein product: CASSFSSGSYNEQFF.

The chain couples TRBV30 to TRBJ2-7; D is perhaps TRBD1 (6 bases). V was clipped by 0 bases and J by 3 bases, with 12 bases between them. Germline loops: CDR1 GTSNPN, CDR2 SVGIG (reference sequence). The CDR3 has 14 amino acids. This CDR3 is CAWSVQGQLYEQYF. CDR3 in DNA: TGTGCCTGGAGTGTACAGGGTCAACTCTACGAGCAGTACTTC.

The chain carries TRBV10-3 and TRBJ2-5; TRBD1 is a possible D gene (6 bases). The CDR3 totals 13 residues. Trimming took off 10 bases at V and 4 bases at J, with 16 bases between the two ends. Per germline, CDR1 ENHRY and CDR2 SYGVKD. DNA of the CDR3: TGTGCCACCCTTCAGGCAGGGGCAGAGACCCAGTACTTC. This gives the protein CATLQAGAETQYF.

This clone appeared a few times. The rearrangement links TRBV5-4 to TRBJ1-1; perhaps TRBD1 as D (6 bases). The germline V and J ends were trimmed by 4 bases and 1 base, with 14 bases remaining between them. This CDR3 is 15 amino acids long. CDR1 and CDR2 (germline): SGHNT, YYREEE (reference sequence). Here the CDR3 DNA reads TGTGCCAGCAGCGATAAAACACAGGGGAACACTGAAGCTTTCTTT. This encodes CASSDKTQGNTEAFF.

The V and J genes are TRBV6-5 and TRBJ2-1, with D unresolved. Trimming pared 4 bases from V and 9 bases from J, leaving 7 bases between. This CDR3 contains 11 residues. Germline V lookup: CDR1 MNHEY, CDR2 SVGAGI. The CDR3 nucleotides are TGTGCCAGCAGTTTTTGGGTTGAGCAGTTCTTC. Protein sequence: CASSFWVEQFF.

On this clone itself: Other DNA sequences from this sample encode an identical CDR3 as well. This chain uses TRBV28 with TRBJ2-7; TRBD1 matches at 7 bases. The ends lost 5 bases at V and 3 bases at J; junction bases unmatched: 4. Germline V gene data show CDR1 as MDHEN and CDR2 as SYDVKM. There are 13 residues in the CDR3. CDR3 region: CASSPRGSYEQYF. The DNA for the CDR3 is TGTGCCAGCAGTCCCAGGGGGAGCTACGAGCAGTACTTC. Combining the CDR3 with reference TRBV28 and TRBJ2-7 gives the whole variable domain DVKVTQSSRYLVKRTGEKVFLECVQDMDHENMFWYRQDPGLGLRLIYFSYDVKMKEKGDIPEGYSVSREKKERFSLILESASTNQTSMYLCASSPRGSYEQYFGPGTRLTVT.

This chain connects TRBV27 to TRBJ2-7; a weak D match, TRBD2 (6 bases). Germline CDR1 and CDR2: MNHEY and SMNVEV (reference sequence). CDR3 length: 14 amino acids. The V end was cut by 3 bases, the J end by 0 bases, with 9 bases between. The CDR3 DNA reads as TGTGCCAGCAGTTTGCGGGGACGCTCCTACGAGCAGTACTTC. Translating it yields CASSLRGRSYEQYF.

This clone was counted a few times. This sequence joins TRBV7-9 and TRBJ2-3, with TRBD2 identical over 8 bases. The CDR3 has 17 residues. In germline, CDR1 is SEHNR, CDR2 FQNEAQ (reference sequence). V shed 2 bases and J 2 bases; nucleotides not matched to a gene: 9. For the CDR3, the DNA is TGTGCCAGCAGCTTACTCCCGGGACTAGACGACACAGATACGCAGTATTTT. Its protein is CASSLLPGLDDTDTQYF. The whole variable domain, filled in from reference TRBV7-9 and TRBJ2-3, reads DTGVSQNPRHKITKRGQNVTFRCDPISEHNRLYWYRQTLGQGPEFLTYFQNEAQLEKSRLLSDRFSAERPKGSFSTLEIQRTEQGDSAMYLCASSLLPGLDDTDTQYFGPGTRLTVL.

V usage is TRBV7-9 and J usage is TRBJ2-6; 9 bases align to TRBD1. Losses at the gene ends were 5 bases for V and 4 bases for J; bases not matched to a gene: 6. Germline CDR1 is SEHNR and CDR2 is FQNEAQ (reference sequence). This CDR3 has 16 residues. CDR3 region: CASSPGQGLGANVLTF. DNA of the CDR3: TGTGCCAGCAGCCCGGGACAGGGCCTAGGGGCCAACGTCCTGACTTTC.

The V and J genes are TRBV10-3 and TRBJ2-7; 9 bases map to TRBD1. The CDR3 consists of 16 residues. The V segment lost 8 bases and the J segment 2 bases; nucleotides outside the gene matches: 13. Germline V gene lookup returns CDR1 ENHRY and CDR2 SYGVKD. This CDR3 reads CAIRQGGTGKTYEQYF. The CDR3 region has the DNA TGTGCCATCCGGCAAGGCGGGACAGGGAAGACCTACGAGCAGTACTTC.

J is TRBJ2-6 and V is TRBV30, with D unclear. In germline, CDR1 is GTSNPN, CDR2 SVGIG (reference sequence). V gave up 5 bases and J gave up 6 bases, with 8 bases separating them. This CDR3 is 12 amino acids long. The CDR3 bases are TGTGCCTGGGACCGAAAGGCCAACGTCCTGACTTTC. It codes for CAWDRKANVLTF.

The chain employs TRBV29-1 and TRBJ2-5; D gene ambiguous. The CDR3 extends over 13 amino acids. Germline V lookup: CDR1 SQVTM, CDR2 ANQGSEA. V dropped 4 bases and J dropped 2 bases, with 11 bases sitting between them. The CDR3 loop reads CSVAGRLQETQYF. CDR3 DNA: TGCAGCGTTGCCGGGCGGCTACAAGAGACCCAGTACTTC. Full variable domain (rest looked up from reference TRBV29-1 and TRBJ2-5): SAVISQKPSRDICQRGTSLTIQCQVDSQVTMMFWYRQQPGQSLTLIATANQGSEATYESGFVIDKFPISRPNLTFSTLTVSNMSPEDSSIYLCSVAGRLQETQYFGPGTRLLVL.

The rearrangement links TRBV29-1 to TRBJ2-7, with 7 positions matching TRBD1. The CDR3 length is 14 residues. The V and J ends lost 7 bases and 0 bases, in that order; junction bases with no gene match: 9. Germline CDR1 SQVTM, CDR2 ANQGSEA. CDR3 residues: CSAIPGTVSYEQYF. CDR3 bases: TGCAGCGCTATTCCCGGGACAGTCTCCTACGAGCAGTACTTC.

The chain employs TRBV23-1 and TRBJ1-3, with unresolved D. TRBV23-1 is sorted into the ORF group, with uncertain function. V was cut by 0 bases and J by 0 bases, with 9 bases left in between. This CDR3 is built from 16 residues. The CDR3 protein is CASSQSSWGSGNTIYF. As DNA, the CDR3 is TGCGCCAGCAGTCAATCGTCTTGGGGCTCTGGAAACACCATATATTTT.

There are many counts of this clone. Other nucleotide sequences in the sample specify the same CDR3. The chain uses TRBV2 and TRBJ2-5; D gene uncertain. The CDR3 runs to 10 residues. CDR1 and CDR2 from the germline V gene are SNHLY and FYNNEI. Between the trimmed V and J ends, which lost 1 base and 6 bases, there was a span of 0 bases. CDR3 nucleotide sequence: TGTGCCAGCAGTGAAGAGACCCAGTACTTC. Its protein product is CASSEETQYF.

This clone was found a few times. This rearrangement joins TRBV23-1 to TRBJ2-5, with 8 nucleotides matching TRBD1. TRBV23-1 is an open reading frame whose function is uncertain. Germline trimming cut 5 bases from V and 2 bases from J; bases unmatched to any gene: 7. This CDR3 has 15 residues. The CDR3 is CASSFGTGLQETQYF. The CDR3 region has the DNA TGCGCCAGCAGTTTCGGGACAGGACTTCAAGAGACCCAGTACTTC.

This clone came up a few times. The rearrangement links TRBV15 to TRBJ1-2; D uncertain. Germline lookup yields CDR1 LNHNV and CDR2 YYDKDF (reference sequence). The CDR3 contains 11 residues. Deletions cut 4 bases from V and 5 bases from J, with 5 bases between. The CDR3 spells CATSTGYGYTF. For the CDR3, the DNA is TGTGCCACCAGCACTGGGTATGGCTACACCTTC.

V and J are TRBV2 and TRBJ1-2; D remains unclear. Trimming removed 6 bases at V and 2 bases at J, with 10 bases between. Looked up from germline, CDR1 is SNHLY and CDR2 is FYNNEI. The CDR3 consists of 13 residues. CDR3: CASRAETNYGYTF. In DNA, the CDR3 is TGTGCCAGCAGGGCCGAAACAAACTATGGCTACACCTTC.

This clone was seen a few times. The chain uses TRBV25-1 and TRBJ2-5; D might be TRBD1 or TRBD2, each matching 5 bases. V shed 2 bases and J shed 2 bases, with 12 bases lying between them. Looked up from germline, CDR1 is MGHDK and CDR2 is SYGVNS. The CDR3 has 15 amino acids. CDR3 loop: CASSELGTRQETQYF. The CDR3, as DNA: TGTGCCAGCAGTGAACTCGGGACCAGACAAGAGACCCAGTACTTC.

This clone was picked up a small number of times. The chain is built from TRBV29-1 and TRBJ1-2; TRBD1 matches at 7 bases. J lost 2 bases, V lost 6 bases, and 6 bases had no gene match. CDR1 SQVTM and CDR2 ANQGSEA come from the germline V gene. This CDR3 has 13 amino acids. The CDR3: CSVATGENYGYTF. The CDR3 bases are TGCAGCGTCGCCACAGGGGAGAACTATGGCTACACCTTC.

The chain recombines TRBV28 with TRBJ2-7; D might be TRBD1 (6 bases). The germline V gene encodes CDR1 MDHEN and CDR2 SYDVKM. Trimming removed 6 bases at V and 5 bases at J, with 17 bases between. The CDR3 spans 14 residues. The CDR3 DNA sequence: TGTGCCAGCAGCTCAACAGGGCGGGCCGACGAGCAGTACTTC. Its translation: CASSSTGRADEQYF. Drawing the rest from reference TRBV28 and TRBJ2-7, the complete variable domain is DVKVTQSSRYLVKRTGEKVFLECVQDMDHENMFWYRQDPGLGLRLIYFSYDVKMKEKGDIPEGYSVSREKKERFSLILESASTNQTSMYLCASSSTGRADEQYFGPGTRLTVT.

This clone showed up just a few times. J is TRBJ2-2 and V is TRBV25-1; TRBD2 matches at 7 bases. V gave up 3 bases and J gave up 2 bases; unmatched junction bases: 3. Germline V CDR1 and CDR2: MGHDK, SYGVNS. The CDR3 is made up of 15 amino acids. CDR3 nucleotide sequence: TGTGCCAGCAGTGAGCCTAGCGGAAACACCGGGGAGCTGTTTTTT. It yields the protein CASSEPSGNTGELFF.

This clone was found a few times. This chain joins TRBV14 and TRBJ2-5; D remains ambiguous. Germline V gene sequence: CDR1 SGHDN, CDR2 FVKESK. Trimming cost V 4 bases and J 0 bases, with 12 bases left between them. The CDR3 is 15 amino acids. Written as DNA, the CDR3 is TGTGCCAGCAGCCCGTTGGGGTACTACCAAGAGACCCAGTACTTC. Residues: CASSPLGYYQETQYF.

The chain is built from TRBV9 and TRBJ2-2; D unclear. The CDR3 spans 14 residues. V shed 1 base and J shed 6 bases, with 10 bases lying between them. Germline V gene lookup returns CDR1 SGDLS and CDR2 YYNGEE. CDR3 coding DNA: TGTGCCAGCAGCGTAATCGAAGCTGCCGGGGAGCTGTTTTTT. It encodes CASSVIEAAGELFF. Full variable domain (rest looked up from reference TRBV9 and TRBJ2-2): DSGVTQTPKHLITATGQRVTLRCSPRSGDLSVYWYQQSLDQGLQFLIQYYNGEERAKGNILERFSAQQFPDLHSELNLSSLELGDSALYFCASSVIEAAGELFFGEGSRLTVL.